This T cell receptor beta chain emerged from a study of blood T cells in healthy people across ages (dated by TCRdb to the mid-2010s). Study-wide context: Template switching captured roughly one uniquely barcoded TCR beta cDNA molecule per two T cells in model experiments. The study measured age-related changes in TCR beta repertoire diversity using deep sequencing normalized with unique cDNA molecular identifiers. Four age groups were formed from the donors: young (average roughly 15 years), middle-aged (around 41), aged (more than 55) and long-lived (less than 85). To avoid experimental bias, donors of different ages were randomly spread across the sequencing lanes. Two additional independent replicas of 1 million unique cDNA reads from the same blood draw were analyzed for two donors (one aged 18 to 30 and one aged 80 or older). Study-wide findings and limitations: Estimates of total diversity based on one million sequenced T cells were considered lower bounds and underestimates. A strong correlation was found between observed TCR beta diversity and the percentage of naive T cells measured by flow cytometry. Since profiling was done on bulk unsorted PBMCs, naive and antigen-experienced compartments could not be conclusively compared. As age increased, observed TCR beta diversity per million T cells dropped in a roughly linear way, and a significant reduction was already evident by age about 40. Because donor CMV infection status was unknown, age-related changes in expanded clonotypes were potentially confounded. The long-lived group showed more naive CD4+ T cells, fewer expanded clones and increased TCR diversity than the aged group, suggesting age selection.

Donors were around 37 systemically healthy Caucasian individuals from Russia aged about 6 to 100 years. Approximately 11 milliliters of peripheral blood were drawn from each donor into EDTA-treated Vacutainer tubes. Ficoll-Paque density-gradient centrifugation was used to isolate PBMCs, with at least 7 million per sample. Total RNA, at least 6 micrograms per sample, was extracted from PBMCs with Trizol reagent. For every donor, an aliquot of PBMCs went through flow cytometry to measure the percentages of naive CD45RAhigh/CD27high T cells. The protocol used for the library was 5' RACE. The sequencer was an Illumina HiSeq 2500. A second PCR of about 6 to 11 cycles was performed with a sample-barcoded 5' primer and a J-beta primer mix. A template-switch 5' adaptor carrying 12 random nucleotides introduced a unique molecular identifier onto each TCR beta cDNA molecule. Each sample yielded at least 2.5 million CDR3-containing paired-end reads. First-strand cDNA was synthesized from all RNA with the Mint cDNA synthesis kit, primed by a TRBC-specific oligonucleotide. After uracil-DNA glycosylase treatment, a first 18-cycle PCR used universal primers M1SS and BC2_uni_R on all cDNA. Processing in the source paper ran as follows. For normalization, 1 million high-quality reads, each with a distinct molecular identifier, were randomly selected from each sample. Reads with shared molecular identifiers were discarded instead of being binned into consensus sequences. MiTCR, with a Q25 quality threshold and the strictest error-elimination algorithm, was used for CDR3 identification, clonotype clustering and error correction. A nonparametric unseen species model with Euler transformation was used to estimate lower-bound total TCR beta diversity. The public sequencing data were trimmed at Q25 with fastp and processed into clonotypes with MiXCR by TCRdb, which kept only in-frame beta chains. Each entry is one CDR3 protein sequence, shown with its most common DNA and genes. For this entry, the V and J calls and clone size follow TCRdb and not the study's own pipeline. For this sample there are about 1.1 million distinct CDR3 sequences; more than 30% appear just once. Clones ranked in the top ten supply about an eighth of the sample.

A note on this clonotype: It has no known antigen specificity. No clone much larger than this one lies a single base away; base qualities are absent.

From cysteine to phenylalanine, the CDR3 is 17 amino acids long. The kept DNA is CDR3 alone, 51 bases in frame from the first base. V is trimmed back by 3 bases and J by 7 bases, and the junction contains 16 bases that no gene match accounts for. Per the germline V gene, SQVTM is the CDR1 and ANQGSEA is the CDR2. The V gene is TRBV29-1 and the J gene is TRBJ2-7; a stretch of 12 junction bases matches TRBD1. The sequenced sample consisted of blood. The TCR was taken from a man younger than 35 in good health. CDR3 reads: CSVDVVARDRGQDEQYF. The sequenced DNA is TGCAGCGTTGATGTAGTAGCCCGGGACAGGGGGCAGGATGAGCAGTACTTC.